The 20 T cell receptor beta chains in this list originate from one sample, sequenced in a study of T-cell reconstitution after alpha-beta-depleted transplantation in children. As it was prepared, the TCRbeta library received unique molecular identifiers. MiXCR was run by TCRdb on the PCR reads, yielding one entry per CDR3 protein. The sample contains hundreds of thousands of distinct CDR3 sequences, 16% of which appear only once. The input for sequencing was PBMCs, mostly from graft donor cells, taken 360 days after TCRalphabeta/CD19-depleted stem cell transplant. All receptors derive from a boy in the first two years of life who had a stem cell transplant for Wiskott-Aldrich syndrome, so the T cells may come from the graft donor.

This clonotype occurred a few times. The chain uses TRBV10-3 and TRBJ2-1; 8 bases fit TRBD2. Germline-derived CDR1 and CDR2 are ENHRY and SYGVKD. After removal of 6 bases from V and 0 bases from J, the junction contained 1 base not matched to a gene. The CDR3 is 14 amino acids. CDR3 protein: CAIRSGSSYNEQFF. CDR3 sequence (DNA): TGTGCCATCAGGAGCGGGAGCTCCTACAATGAGCAGTTCTTC.

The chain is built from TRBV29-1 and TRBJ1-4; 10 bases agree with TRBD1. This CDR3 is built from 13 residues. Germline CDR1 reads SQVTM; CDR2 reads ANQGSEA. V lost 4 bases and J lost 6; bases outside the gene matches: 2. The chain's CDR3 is CSVAGTGDEKLFF. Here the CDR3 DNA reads TGCAGCGTTGCAGGGACAGGGGATGAAAAACTGTTTTTT.

Written as DNA, the CDR3 is TGTGCCAGCAGCCGATCGAACGAGCAGTACTTC. Translated: CASSRSNEQYF. The chain links TRBV3-1 to TRBJ2-7; D is uncertain. This CDR3 is built from 11 residues. Germline values: CDR1 LGHDT, CDR2 YNNKEL (reference sequence). V was shortened by 4 bases and J by 5 bases, with 6 bases between the two germline ends.

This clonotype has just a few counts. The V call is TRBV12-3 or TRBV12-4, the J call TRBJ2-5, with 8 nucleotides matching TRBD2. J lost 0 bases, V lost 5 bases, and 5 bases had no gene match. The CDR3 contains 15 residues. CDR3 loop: CASSTIAGYQETQYF. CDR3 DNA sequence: TGTGCCAGCAGTACGATAGCGGGATACCAAGAGACCCAGTACTTC.

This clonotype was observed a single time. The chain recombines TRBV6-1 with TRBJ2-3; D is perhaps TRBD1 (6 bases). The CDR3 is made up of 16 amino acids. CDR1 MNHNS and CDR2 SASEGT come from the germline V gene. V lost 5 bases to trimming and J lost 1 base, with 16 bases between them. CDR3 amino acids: CASSPRDNLRTDTQYF. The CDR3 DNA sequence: TGTGCCAGCAGTCCTCGGGACAACCTCCGCACAGATACGCAGTATTTT.

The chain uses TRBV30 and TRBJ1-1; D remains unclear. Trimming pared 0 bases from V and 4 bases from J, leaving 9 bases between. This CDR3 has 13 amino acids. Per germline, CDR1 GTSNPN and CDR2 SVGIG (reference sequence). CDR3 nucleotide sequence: TGTGCCTGGAGTGTAGGATTGGGCACTGAAGCTTTCTTT. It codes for CAWSVGLGTEAFF. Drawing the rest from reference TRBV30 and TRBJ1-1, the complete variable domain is SQTIHQWPATLVQPVGSPLSLECTVEGTSNPNLYWYRQAAGRGLQLLFYSVGIGQISSEVPQNLSASRPQDRQFILSSKKLLLSDSGFYLCAWSVGLGTEAFFGQGTRLTVV.

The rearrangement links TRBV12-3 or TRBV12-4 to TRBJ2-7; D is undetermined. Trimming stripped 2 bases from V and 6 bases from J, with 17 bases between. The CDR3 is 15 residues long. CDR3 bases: TGTGCCAGCAGTTTAATGCCTACGGGTCCAACCGAGCAGTACTTC. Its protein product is CASSLMPTGPTEQYF.

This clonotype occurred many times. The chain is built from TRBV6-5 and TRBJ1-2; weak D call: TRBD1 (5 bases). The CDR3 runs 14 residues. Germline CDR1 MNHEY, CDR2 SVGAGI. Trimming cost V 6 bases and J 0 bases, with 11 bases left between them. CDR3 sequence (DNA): TGTGCCAGCAGGCCCGGGGGAGCTAACTATGGCTACACCTTC. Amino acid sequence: CASRPGGANYGYTF.

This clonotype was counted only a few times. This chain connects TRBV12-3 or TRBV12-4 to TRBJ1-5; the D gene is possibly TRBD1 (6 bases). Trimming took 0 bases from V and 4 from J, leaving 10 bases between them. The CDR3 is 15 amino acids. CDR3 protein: CASSLAGGDNQPQHF. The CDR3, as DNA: TGTGCCAGCAGTTTAGCAGGGGGAGATAATCAGCCCCAGCATTTT.

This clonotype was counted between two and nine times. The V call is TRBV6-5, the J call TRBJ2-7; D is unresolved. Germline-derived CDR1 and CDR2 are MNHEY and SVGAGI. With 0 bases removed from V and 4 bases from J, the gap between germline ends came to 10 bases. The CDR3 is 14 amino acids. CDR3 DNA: TGTGCCAGCAGTTACTCGTTCAATGTGTACGAGCAGTACTTC. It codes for CASSYSFNVYEQYF.

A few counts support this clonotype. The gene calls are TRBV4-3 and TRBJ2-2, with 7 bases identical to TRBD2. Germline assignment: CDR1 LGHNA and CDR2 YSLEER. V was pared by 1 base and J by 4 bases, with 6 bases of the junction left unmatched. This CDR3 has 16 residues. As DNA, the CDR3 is TGCGCCAGCAGCCAAGTCGGGGACTATCCCACCGGGGAGCTGTTTTTT. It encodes CASSQVGDYPTGELFF.

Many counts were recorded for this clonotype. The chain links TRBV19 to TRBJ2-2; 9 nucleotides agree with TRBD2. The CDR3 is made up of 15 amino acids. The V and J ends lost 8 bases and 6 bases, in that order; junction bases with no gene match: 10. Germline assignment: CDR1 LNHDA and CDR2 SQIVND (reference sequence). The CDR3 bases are TGTGCCAGTCAACACGGTCTAGCGGGGTCCGGGGAGCTGTTTTTT. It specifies CASQHGLAGSGELFF.

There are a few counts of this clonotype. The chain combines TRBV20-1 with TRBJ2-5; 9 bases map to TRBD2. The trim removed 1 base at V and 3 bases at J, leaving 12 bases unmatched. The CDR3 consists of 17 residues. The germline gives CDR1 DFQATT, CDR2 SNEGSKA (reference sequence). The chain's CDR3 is CSARVFGGRASKETQYF. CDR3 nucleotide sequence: TGCAGTGCTAGAGTTTTTGGCGGGAGGGCCTCCAAAGAGACCCAGTACTTC.

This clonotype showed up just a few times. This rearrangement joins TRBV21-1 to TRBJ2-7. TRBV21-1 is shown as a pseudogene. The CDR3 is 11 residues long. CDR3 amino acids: CASSETYEQYF. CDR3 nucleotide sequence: TGTGCCAGCAGCGAGACATACGAGCAGTACTTC.

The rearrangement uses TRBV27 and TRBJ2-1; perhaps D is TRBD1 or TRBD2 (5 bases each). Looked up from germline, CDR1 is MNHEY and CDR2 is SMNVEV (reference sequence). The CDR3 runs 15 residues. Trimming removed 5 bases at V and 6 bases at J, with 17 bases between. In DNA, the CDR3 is TGTGCCAGCAGTATCTGGACGGGACGGGTCAATGAGCAGTTCTTC. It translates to CASSIWTGRVNEQFF.

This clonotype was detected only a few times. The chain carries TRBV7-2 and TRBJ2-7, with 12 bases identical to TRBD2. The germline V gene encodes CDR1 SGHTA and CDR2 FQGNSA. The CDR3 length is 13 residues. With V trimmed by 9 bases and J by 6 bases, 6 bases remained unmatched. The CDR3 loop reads CARVTSGRCEQYF. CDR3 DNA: TGTGCCAGGGTGACTAGCGGGAGATGCGAGCAGTACTTC. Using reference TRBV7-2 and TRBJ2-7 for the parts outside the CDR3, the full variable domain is GAGVSQSPSNKVTEKGKDVELRCDPISGHTALYWYRQSLGQGLEFLIYFQGNSAPDKSGLPSDRFSAERTGGSVSTLTIQRTQQEDSAVYLCARVTSGRCEQYFGPGTRLTVT.

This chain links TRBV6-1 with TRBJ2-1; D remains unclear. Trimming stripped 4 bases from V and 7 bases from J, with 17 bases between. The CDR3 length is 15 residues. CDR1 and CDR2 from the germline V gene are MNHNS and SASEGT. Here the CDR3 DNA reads TGTGCCAGCAGTGTCCTCGGGTCAGTTGGTAATGAGCAGTTCTTC. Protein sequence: CASSVLGSVGNEQFF.

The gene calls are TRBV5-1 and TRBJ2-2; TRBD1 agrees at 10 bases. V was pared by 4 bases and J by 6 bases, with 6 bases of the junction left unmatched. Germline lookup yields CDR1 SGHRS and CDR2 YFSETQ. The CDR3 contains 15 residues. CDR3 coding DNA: TGCGCCAGCAGCCTGACCGGGACAGGGGCCGGGGAGCTGTTTTTT. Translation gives CASSLTGTGAGELFF.

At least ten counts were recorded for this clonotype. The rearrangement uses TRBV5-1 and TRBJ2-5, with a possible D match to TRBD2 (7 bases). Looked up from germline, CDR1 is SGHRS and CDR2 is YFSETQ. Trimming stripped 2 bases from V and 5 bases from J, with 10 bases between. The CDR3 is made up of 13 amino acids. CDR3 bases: TGCGCCAGCAGCTTACAGGGAGGGGAGACCCAGTACTTC. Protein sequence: CASSLQGGETQYF.

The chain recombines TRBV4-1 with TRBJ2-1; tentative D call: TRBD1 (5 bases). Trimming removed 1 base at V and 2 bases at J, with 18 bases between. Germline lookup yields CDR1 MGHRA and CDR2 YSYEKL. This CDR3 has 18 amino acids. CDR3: CASSQARARGYPYNEQFF. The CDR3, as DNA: TGCGCCAGCAGCCAAGCACGGGCAAGGGGCTATCCCTACAATGAGCAGTTCTTC.